A selection of T cell receptor beta chains follows, all from one sample in a study of shared clonotypes between healthy human individuals. The protocol was immunoSEQ multiplex PCR, while the TCRdb copy is restricted to in-frame clones and leaves out a portion. The table lists 180,000 or so clones, approximately 95% of them singletons, with 0.067% in the top ten. Input material: naive CD4+ T cells sorted from blood. These receptors were taken from a woman between 25 and 40 years old in good health. Both conserved end residues are part of each CDR3. A D gene is named only where the DNA matches it firmly. Clone size is given for some rows only: seen once, a few or many times, or a class if the clone is expanded.

DNA | CDR3 | V | D | size | J
TGTGCCAGCAGTCGAAGTCCGGGACTAGTCCTCTCTAGCACAGATACGCAGTATTTT | CASSRSPGLVLSSTDTQYF | TRBV27 | TRBD2 | - | TRBJ2-3
TGTGCCAGCAGTCCAGGACAGGGATCTGGGACTGAAGCTTTCTTT | CASSPGQGSGTEAFF | TRBV6-6 | TRBD1 | - | TRBJ1-1
TGTGCCAGCAGTCGACTAGCGGGAGGTTCCTACGAGCAGTACTTC | CASSRLAGGSYEQYF | TRBV13 | TRBD2 | - | TRBJ2-7
TGTGCCAGCAGCCTGAAAGTGATGAACACTGAAGCTTTCTTT | CASSLKVMNTEAFF | TRBV14 | - | - | TRBJ1-1
TGTGCCAGCAGTTTGCCCGGGACGCCTAGCTCCTACGAGCAGTACTTC | CASSLPGTPSSYEQYF | TRBV28 | - | - | TRBJ2-7
TGTGCCAGCAGTAGGGACAGCTCTGGGGCCAACGTCCTGACTTTC | CASSRDSSGANVLTF | TRBV6-1 | TRBD1 | - | TRBJ2-6
TGCGCCAGCAGCCAAGATTTGAGGCAGGGAGGAGGCTATGGCTACACCTTC | CASSQDLRQGGGYGYTF | TRBV4-1 | - | - | TRBJ1-2
TGTGCCAGCAGCGCAACAACCCGAGGACAGGCAGAAGGAGAGCAGTACTTC | CASSATTRGQAEGEQYF | TRBV9 | TRBD1 | - | TRBJ2-7
TGTGCCAGCAGGGCGTCGCTGACAGTGGTTCAGCCCCAGCATTTT | CASRASLTVVQPQHF | TRBV28 | - | - | TRBJ1-5
TGTGCCAGCAGTGAGAAGCCCTTGGGTCGGAAGAACACTGAAGCTTTCTTT | CASSEKPLGRKNTEAFF | TRBV6-1 | - | - | TRBJ1-1
TGTGCCAGCAGCCAAAGTGGCCAGATTGGTGGCTACACCTTC | CASSQSGQIGGYTF | TRBV27 | - | few | TRBJ1-2
TGTGCCGCAGGGGGGGTCGGTACGTTCGCCGGGGAGCTGTTTTTT | CAAGGVGTFAGELFF | TRBV6-5 | - | - | TRBJ2-2
TGTGCCAGCAGCGGATGGGGACAGACCTACGAGCAGTACTTC | CASSGWGQTYEQYF | TRBV7-6 | TRBD1 | - | TRBJ2-7
TGCGCCAGCAGCTCCGCGAGCGGGACGTACGAGCAGTACTTC | CASSSASGTYEQYF | TRBV5-1 | TRBD2 | - | TRBJ2-7
TGTGCCAGCAGCCCCTTTACGGGAGGAGGAGGCGAGCAGTACTTC | CASSPFTGGGGEQYF | TRBV5-4 | TRBD2 | once | TRBJ2-7
TGTGCCAGCCATGTGGGGGAGACGGTGCCTCGGCAGTACTTC | CASHVGETVPRQYF | TRBV2 | - | - | TRBJ2-7